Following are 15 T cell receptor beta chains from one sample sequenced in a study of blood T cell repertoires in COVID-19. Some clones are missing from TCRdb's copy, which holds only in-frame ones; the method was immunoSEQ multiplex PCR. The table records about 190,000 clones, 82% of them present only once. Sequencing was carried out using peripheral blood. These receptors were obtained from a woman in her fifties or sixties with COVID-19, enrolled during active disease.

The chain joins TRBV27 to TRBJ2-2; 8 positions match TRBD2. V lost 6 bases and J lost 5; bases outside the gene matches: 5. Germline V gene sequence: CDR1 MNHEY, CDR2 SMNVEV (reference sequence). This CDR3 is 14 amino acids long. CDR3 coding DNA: TGTGCCAGCAGCTTCTCGGGGGGGACCGGGGAGCTGTTTTTT. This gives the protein CASSFSGGTGELFF.

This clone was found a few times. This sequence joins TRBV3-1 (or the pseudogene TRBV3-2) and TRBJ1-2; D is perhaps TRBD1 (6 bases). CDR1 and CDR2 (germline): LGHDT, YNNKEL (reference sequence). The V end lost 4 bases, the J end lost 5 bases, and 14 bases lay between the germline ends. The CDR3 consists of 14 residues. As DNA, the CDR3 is TGTGCCAGCAGCCCTACCGGGACACCTTATGGCTACACCTTC. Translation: CASSPTGTPYGYTF.

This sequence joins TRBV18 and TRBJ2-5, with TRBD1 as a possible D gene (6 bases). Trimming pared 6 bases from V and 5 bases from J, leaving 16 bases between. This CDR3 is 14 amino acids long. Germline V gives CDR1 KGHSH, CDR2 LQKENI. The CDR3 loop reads CASSRDHQGETQYF. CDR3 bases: TGTGCCAGCTCCCGTGATCACCAGGGGGAGACCCAGTACTTC.

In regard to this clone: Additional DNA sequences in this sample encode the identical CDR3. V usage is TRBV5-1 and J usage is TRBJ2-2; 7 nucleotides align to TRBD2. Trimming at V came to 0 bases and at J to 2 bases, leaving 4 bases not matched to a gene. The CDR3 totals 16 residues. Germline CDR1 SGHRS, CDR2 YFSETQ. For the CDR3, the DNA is TGCGCCAGCAGCTTGGCCCCTAGCGGAAACACCGGGGAGCTGTTTTTT. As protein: CASSLAPSGNTGELFF.

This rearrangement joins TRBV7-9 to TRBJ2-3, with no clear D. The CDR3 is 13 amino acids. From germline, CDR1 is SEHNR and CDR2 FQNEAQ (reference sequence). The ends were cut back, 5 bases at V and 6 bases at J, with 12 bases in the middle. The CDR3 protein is CASSPRLPDTQYF. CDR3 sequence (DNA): TGTGCCAGCAGCCCCAGACTCCCTGATACGCAGTATTTT.

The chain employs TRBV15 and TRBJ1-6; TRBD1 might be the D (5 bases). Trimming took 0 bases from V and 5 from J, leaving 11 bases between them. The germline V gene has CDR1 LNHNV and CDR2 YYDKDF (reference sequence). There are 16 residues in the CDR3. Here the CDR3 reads CATSRDLTVNNSPLHF. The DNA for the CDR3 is TGTGCCACCAGCAGAGATCTGACAGTGAATAATTCACCCCTCCACTTT.

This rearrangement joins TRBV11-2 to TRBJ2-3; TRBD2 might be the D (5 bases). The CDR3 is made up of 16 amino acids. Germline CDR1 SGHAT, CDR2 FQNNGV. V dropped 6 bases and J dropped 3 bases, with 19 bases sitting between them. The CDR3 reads CASRSTAPGNTDTQYF. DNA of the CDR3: TGTGCCAGCAGGTCCACGGCCCCGGGGAATACAGATACGCAGTATTTT.

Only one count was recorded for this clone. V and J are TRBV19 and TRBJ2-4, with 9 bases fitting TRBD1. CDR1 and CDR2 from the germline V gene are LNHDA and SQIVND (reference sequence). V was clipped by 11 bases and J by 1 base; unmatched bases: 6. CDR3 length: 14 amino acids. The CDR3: CAGTGNPAKNIQYF. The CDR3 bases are TGTGCCGGGACAGGGAATCCTGCCAAAAACATTCAGTACTTC.

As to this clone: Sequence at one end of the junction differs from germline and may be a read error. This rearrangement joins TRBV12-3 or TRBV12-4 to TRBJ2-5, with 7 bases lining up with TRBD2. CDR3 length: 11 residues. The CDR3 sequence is CASSSGGFADF. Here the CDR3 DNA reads TGTGCCAGCAGTTCGGGGGGTTTTGCCGACTTC.

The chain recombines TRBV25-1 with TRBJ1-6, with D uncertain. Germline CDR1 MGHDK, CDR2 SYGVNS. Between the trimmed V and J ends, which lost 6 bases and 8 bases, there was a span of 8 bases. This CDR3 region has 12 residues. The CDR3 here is CASSDLDSPLHF. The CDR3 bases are TGTGCCAGCAGCGATCTAGATTCACCCCTCCACTTT.

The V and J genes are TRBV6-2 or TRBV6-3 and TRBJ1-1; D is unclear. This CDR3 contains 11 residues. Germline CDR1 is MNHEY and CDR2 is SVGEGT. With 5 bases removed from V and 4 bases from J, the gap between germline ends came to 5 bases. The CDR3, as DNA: TGTGCCAGCAGTCGGGGCACTGAAGCTTTCTTT. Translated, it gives CASSRGTEAFF.

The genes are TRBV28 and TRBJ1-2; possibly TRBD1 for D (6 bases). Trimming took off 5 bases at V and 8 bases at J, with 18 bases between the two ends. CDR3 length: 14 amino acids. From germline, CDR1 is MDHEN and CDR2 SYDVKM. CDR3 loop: CASSGSWGRGGYTF. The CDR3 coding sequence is TGTGCCAGCAGTGGATCGTGGGGGCGCGGGGGCTACACCTTC.

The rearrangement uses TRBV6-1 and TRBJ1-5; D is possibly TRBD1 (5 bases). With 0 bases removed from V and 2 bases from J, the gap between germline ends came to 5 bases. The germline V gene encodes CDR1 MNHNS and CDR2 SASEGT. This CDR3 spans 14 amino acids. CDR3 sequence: CASSEAGGNQPQHF. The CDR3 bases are TGTGCCAGCAGTGAAGCAGGGGGCAATCAGCCCCAGCATTTT.

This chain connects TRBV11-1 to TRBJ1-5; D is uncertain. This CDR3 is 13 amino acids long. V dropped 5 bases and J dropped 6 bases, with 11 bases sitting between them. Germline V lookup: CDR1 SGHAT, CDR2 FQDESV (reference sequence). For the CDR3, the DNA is TGTGCCAGCAGCCCGGGGAGGGCTCAGCCCCAGCATTTT. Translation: CASSPGRAQPQHF.

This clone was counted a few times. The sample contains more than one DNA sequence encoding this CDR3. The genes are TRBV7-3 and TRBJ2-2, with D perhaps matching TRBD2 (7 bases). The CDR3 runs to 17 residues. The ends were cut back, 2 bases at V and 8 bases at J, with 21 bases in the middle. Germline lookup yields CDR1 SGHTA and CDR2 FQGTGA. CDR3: CASSLPGMRGPVGELFF. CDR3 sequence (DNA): TGTGCCAGCAGCTTACCGGGGATGCGGGGGCCGGTTGGGGAGCTGTTTTTT.